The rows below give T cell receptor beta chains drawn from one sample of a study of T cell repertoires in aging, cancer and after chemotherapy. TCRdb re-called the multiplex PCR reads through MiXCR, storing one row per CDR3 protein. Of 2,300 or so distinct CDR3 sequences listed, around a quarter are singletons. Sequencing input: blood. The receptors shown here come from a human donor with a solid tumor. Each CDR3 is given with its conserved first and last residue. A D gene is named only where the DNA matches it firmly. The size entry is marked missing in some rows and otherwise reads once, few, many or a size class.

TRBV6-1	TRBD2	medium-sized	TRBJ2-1	TGTGCCAGCAGTGAAAGCGGGGGGGCCTACAATGAGCAGTTCTTC	CASSESGGAYNEQFF
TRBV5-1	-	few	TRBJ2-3	TGCGCCAGCAGCTTGGCGGCCGTAGGTGGAGATACGCAGTATTTT	CASSLAAVGGDTQYF
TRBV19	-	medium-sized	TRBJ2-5	TGTGCCAGTAGCGACATATTCCAAGAGACCCAGTACTTC	CASSDIFQETQYF
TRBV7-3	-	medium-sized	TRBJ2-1	TGTGCCAGCAGCTCCGGGGGAGACAATGAGCAGTTCTTC	CASSSGGDNEQFF
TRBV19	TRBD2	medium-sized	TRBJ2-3	TGTGCCAGCGGGACTAGCGTCACAGATACGCAGTATTTT	CASGTSVTDTQYF
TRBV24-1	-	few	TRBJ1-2	TGTGCCACCAGTGATCGAGGACTCGGCTACACCTTC	CATSDRGLGYTF
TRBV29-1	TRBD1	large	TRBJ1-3	TGCAGCGTTGAAGATCAGGGGGACAACACCATATATTTT	CSVEDQGDNTIYF
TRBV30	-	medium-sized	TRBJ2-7	TGTGCCTGGAGACTCTATGGAGGCGAGCAGTACTTC	CAWRLYGGEQYF
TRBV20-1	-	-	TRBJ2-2	TGCAGTGCTAGCTCCGGGGGCACCGGGGAGCTGTTTTTT	CSASSGGTGELFF
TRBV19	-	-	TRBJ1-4	TGTGCCAGTCTGGGGACGGATAATGAAAAACTGGTTTTT	CASLGTDNEKLVF
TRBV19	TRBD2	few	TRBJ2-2	TGTGCCAGTAGTTTCCGCGCCTCCACAGCGGGAGGGTCTTGGACCGGGGAGCTGTTTTTT	CASSFRASTAGGSWTGELFF